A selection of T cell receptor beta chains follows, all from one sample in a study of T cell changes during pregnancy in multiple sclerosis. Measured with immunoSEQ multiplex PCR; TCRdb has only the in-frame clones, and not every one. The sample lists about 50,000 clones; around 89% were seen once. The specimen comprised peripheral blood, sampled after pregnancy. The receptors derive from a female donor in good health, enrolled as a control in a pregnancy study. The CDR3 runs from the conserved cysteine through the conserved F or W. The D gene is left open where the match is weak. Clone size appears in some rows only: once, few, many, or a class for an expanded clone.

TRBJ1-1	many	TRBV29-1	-	CSVSGGTEAFF	TGCAGCGTTAGCGGGGGCACTGAAGCTTTCTTT
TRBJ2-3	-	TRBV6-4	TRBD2	CASSEGGGPDTQYF	TGTGCCAGCAGTGAGGGCGGGGGGCCAGATACGCAGTATTTT
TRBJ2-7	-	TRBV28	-	CASGPGNNYEQYF	TGTGCCAGCGGCCCAGGCAATAACTACGAGCAGTACTTC
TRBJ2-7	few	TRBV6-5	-	CASRSTDEQYF	TGTGCCAGCAGGAGTACGGACGAGCAGTACTTC
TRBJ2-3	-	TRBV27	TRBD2	CASRPTSGRSTDTQYF	TGTGCCAGCAGGCCGACTAGCGGGCGTAGCACAGATACGCAGTATTTT
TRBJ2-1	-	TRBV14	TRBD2	CASSRATSGRRYEQFF	TGTGCCAGCAGCCGCGCGACTAGCGGGAGGAGGTATGAGCAGTTCTTC
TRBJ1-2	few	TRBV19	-	CASSIFGQRHTF	TGTGCCAGTAGTATATTCGGACAGCGGCACACCTTC
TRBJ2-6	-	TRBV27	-	CASSLSFGTPSGGANVLTF	TGTGCCAGCAGTTTATCGTTTGGGACACCTAGTGGGGGGGCCAACGTCCTGACTTTC
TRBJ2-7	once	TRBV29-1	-	CSVGIVRQGLSYEQYF	TGCAGCGTTGGGATCGTACGGCAGGGCCTCTCCTACGAGCAGTACTTC
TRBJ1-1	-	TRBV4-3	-	CASSSETGWATEAFF	TGCGCCAGCAGCTCCGAGACAGGATGGGCCACTGAAGCTTTCTTT
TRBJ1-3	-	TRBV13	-	CASSLGQGGNTIYF	TGTGCCAGCAGCTTAGGACAGGGAGGAAACACCATATATTTT
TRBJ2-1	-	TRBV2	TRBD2	CASSGRTSYNEQFF	TGTGCCAGCAGCGGACGGACTAGCTACAATGAGCAGTTCTTC
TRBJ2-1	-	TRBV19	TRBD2	CASSTGTSGRIRSAREQFF	TGTGCCAGTAGTACAGGGACTAGCGGGAGGATTAGATCAGCACGAGAGCAGTTCTTC
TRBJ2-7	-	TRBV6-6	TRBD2	CASSSSGSRYEQYF	TGTGCCAGCAGCAGTAGCGGGAGCCGGTACGAGCAGTACTTC
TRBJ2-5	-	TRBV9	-	CASSVRSAGETQYF	TGTGCCAGCAGCGTACGTTCGGCGGGAGAGACCCAGTACTTC